The 28 T cell receptor beta chains presented below share a single source sample, sequenced in a study of monozygotic twins with inflammatory bowel disease. One entry per CDR3 protein, without DNA, is what TCRdb gives after re-calling the 5' RACE reads. The clone table shows about 350,000 distinct CDR3 sequences, with the ten largest holding 2%. Sequences were obtained from blood. Receptors were obtained from a human donor with ulcerative colitis or Crohn's disease, or a healthy co-twin of an affected twin (not recorded which).

V gene TRBV28 combines with J gene TRBJ2-7; TCRdb's D gene call, TRBD1, goes unchecked for lack of DNA. The germline CDR1 and CDR2 sequences are MDHEN and SYDVKM. The CDR3 runs to 15 residues. The chain's CDR3 is CASSSQRLQGKGQYF.

This rearrangement joins TRBV14 to TRBJ2-2; there is no DNA to check the TCRdb D call of TRBD2. The CDR3 consists of 16 residues. In germline, CDR1 is SGHDN, CDR2 FVKESK. This CDR3 is CASSRDTRLSTGELFF.

The chain couples TRBV6-1 to TRBJ2-3; the D call from TCRdb, TRBD2, cannot be confirmed without DNA. Germline V gene sequence: CDR1 MNHNS, CDR2 SASEGT. The CDR3 spans 12 residues. CDR3 residues: CASGGRLDTQYF.

The CDR3 here is CASSVEGGANQPQHF. The chain joins TRBV9 to TRBJ1-5; TCRdb's D call, TRBD1, is unchecked because there is no DNA. CDR3 length: 15 residues. Germline V gives CDR1 SGDLS, CDR2 YYNGEE.

J is TRBJ2-7 and V is TRBV20-1; TCRdb's D gene call, TRBD2, goes unchecked for lack of DNA. This CDR3 has 12 residues. From germline, CDR1 is DFQATT and CDR2 SNEGSKA (reference sequence). The CDR3 here is CSARDGGYEQYF.

This sequence joins TRBV3-1 and TRBJ1-3. This CDR3 has 14 amino acids. Germline V gene sequence: CDR1 LGHDT, CDR2 YNNKEL (reference sequence). The chain's CDR3 is CASGLGNSGNTIYF.

V usage is TRBV20-1 and J usage is TRBJ2-4; the D gene TCRdb calls, TRBD2, cannot be checked with no DNA. The CDR3 has 13 residues. Germline CDR1 and CDR2: DFQATT and SNEGSKA (reference sequence). CDR3: CSAIERAKNIQYF.

The chain is built from TRBV5-6 and TRBJ2-3. In germline, CDR1 is SGHDT, CDR2 YYEEEE. This CDR3 has 15 residues. The CDR3 spells CASSLRRLGTDTQYF.

The chain is built from TRBV28 and TRBJ2-7; no DNA is available, so the TRBD1 call from TCRdb remains unchecked. Germline V CDR1 and CDR2: MDHEN, SYDVKM. The CDR3 is made up of 13 amino acids. CDR3 protein: CASKAPYGHEQYF.

The chain uses TRBV29-1 and TRBJ2-2. There are 12 residues in the CDR3. CDR1 and CDR2 from the germline V gene are SQVTM and ANQGSEA. The CDR3 loop is CSVEFVTGELFF.

The rearrangement uses TRBV7-6 and TRBJ1-2. CDR1 and CDR2 (germline): SGHVS, FNYEAQ. CDR3 length equals 15 residues. The CDR3: CASSLVGGRNYGYTF.

This chain links TRBV30 with TRBJ2-1; TCRdb picks TRBD1, but there is no DNA to check that call. The germline gives CDR1 GTSNPN, CDR2 SVGIG (reference sequence). The CDR3 totals 11 residues. CDR3 in amino acids: CAWIGGNEQFF. Filled out from reference TRBV30 and TRBJ2-1, the complete variable domain reads SQTIHQWPATLVQPVGSPLSLECTVEGTSNPNLYWYRQAAGRGLQLLFYSVGIGQISSEVPQNLSASRPQDRQFILSSKKLLLSDSGFYLCAWIGGNEQFFGPGTRLTVL.

The rearrangement uses TRBV2 and TRBJ1-2; TCRdb's D call, TRBD1, is unchecked because there is no DNA. The CDR3 consists of 14 residues. Germline CDR1 SNHLY, CDR2 FYNNEI. The CDR3 here is CASSLTGTGNGYTF.

The chain joins TRBV5-1 to TRBJ2-1. Germline-derived CDR1 and CDR2 are SGHRS and YFSETQ. The CDR3 extends over 15 amino acids. This CDR3 reads CASSLVKGSYNEQFF. The whole variable domain, remainder taken from reference TRBV5-1 and TRBJ2-1, is KAGVTQTPRYLIKTRGQQVTLSCSPISGHRSVSWYQQTPGQGLQFLFEYFSETQRNKGNFPGRFSGRQFSNSRSEMNVSTLELGDSALYLCASSLVKGSYNEQFFGPGTRLTVL.

V gene TRBV6-1 combines with J gene TRBJ1-2; TCRdb outputs TRBD1, but without DNA this stays unchecked. Germline CDR1 reads MNHNS; CDR2 reads SASEGT. The CDR3 extends over 14 amino acids. CDR3 in amino acids: CASSENGGSGGYTF.

The J gene is TRBJ2-7, the V gene TRBV3-1; the TCRdb D gene call, TRBD1, has no DNA to confirm it. The germline V gene encodes CDR1 LGHDT and CDR2 YNNKEL (reference sequence). There are 15 residues in the CDR3. This chain's CDR3 is CASSLPGLGPHEQYF.

V is TRBV29-1 and J is TRBJ2-3; the TCRdb call, TRBD1, lacks DNA for checking. Per the germline V gene, CDR1 is SQVTM and CDR2 is ANQGSEA. This CDR3 spans 11 amino acids. CDR3 region: CSGRGGNTQYF.

The chain employs TRBV3-1 and TRBJ1-1; TCRdb picks TRBD1, but there is no DNA to check that call. The germline gives CDR1 LGHDT, CDR2 YNNKEL (reference sequence). This CDR3 has 11 amino acids. CDR3 protein: CASSQGGRAFF. Full variable domain (outside the CDR3, taken from reference TRBV3-1 and TRBJ1-1): DTAVSQTPKYLVTQMGNDKSIKCEQNLGHDTMYWYKQDSKKFLKIMFSYNNKELIINETVPNRFSPKSPDKAHLNLHINSLELGDSAVYFCASSQGGRAFFGQGTRLTVV.

The chain joins TRBV20-1 to TRBJ1-1. The CDR3 is 13 amino acids. Germline V lookup: CDR1 DFQATT, CDR2 SNEGSKA (reference sequence). This chain's CDR3 is CSARRETITEAFF.

The rearrangement links TRBV7-8 to TRBJ1-2; absent DNA, TCRdb's TRBD1 call cannot be checked. The CDR3 is made up of 14 amino acids. Per germline, CDR1 SGHVS and CDR2 FQNEAQ. The CDR3 loop reads CASSLIPGQYGYTF.

The chain is built from TRBV4-1 and TRBJ2-5; the TCRdb call, TRBD2, lacks DNA for checking. The CDR3 sequence is 15 residues long. From germline, CDR1 is MGHRA and CDR2 YSYEKL. CDR3 in amino acids: CASSQPTSGEETQYF.

The rearrangement joins TRBV5-1 to TRBJ2-1; TCRdb outputs TRBD2, but without DNA this stays unchecked. The CDR3 sequence is 15 residues long. Germline CDR1 is SGHRS and CDR2 is YFSETQ. The CDR3 reads CASSSSGTPRHEQFF.

J is TRBJ2-2 and V is TRBV7-2; TCRdb reports TRBD2, a call that lacks DNA to check it against. The CDR3 has 15 amino acids. Germline V gene lookup returns CDR1 SGHTA and CDR2 FQGNSA. The CDR3 region is CASRRTSGVGGELFF.

V is TRBV10-2 and J is TRBJ2-3. This CDR3 comprises 13 residues. The V gene's germline CDR1 is WSHSY and CDR2 SAAADI. CDR3 region: CAISQSILDTQYF.

V is TRBV27 and J is TRBJ1-1; TCRdb selects TRBD1, and the lack of DNA leaves this call unchecked. The CDR3 covers 15 residues. The germline gives CDR1 MNHEY, CDR2 SMNVEV (reference sequence). CDR3 protein: CASSPILIRGTEAFF.

This rearrangement joins TRBV20-1 to TRBJ1-2; the TRBD1 assignment by TCRdb is unverifiable without DNA. This CDR3 region has 16 residues. The germline V gene has CDR1 DFQATT and CDR2 SNEGSKA (reference sequence). CDR3 sequence reads: CSAISPDRRQVDGYTF.

The chain links TRBV29-1 to TRBJ2-7; with no DNA, the TCRdb D assignment of TRBD1 cannot be verified. Germline V gives CDR1 SQVTM, CDR2 ANQGSEA. This CDR3 is built from 13 residues. CDR3 sequence: CSVEVNRAYEQYF.

V usage is TRBV12-3 or TRBV12-4 and J usage is TRBJ2-7. The CDR3 length is 12 residues. The CDR3 protein is CASSLGWGEQYF.